The clone carrying this T cell receptor (beta chain) was detected only once. Primers included in the PCR were 60 Vbeta and 13 Jbeta primers. Profiling relied on immunoSEQ multiplex PCR, and the TCRdb table lists in-frame clones only, not all of them. The repertoire holds over 75,000 clones, with around 76% as singletons. This record comes from a study of cytomegalovirus exposure and HLA in healthy donors. The CDR3 is 13 residues long. The V gene's germline CDR1 is SQVTM and CDR2 ANQGSEA. With 8 bases clipped from V and 5 bases from J, the junction kept 5 bases outside the gene matches. The TCR sequence derives from a man between 35 and 55 years old in good health and CMV-seropositive. The sequenced sample consisted of PBMCs. V usage is TRBV29-1 and J usage is TRBJ2-1; 11 bases align to TRBD2. DNA for the CDR3: TGCAGCCTTAGCGGGGGGGCCGACAATGAGCAGTTCTTC. This codes for CSLSGGADNEQFF.